Listed below are T cell receptor beta chains from one sample, sequenced in a study of T-cell reconstitution after alpha-beta-depleted transplantation in children. In TCRdb, the PCR reads were re-called with MiXCR into one record per CDR3 protein. This table has approximately 34,000 distinct CDR3 sequences, 5% to 7% appearing once. This specimen was peripheral blood, taken 60 days after TCRalphabeta/CD19-depleted stem cell transplant. These receptor sequences come from a child younger than two who had a stem cell transplant for acute myeloid leukemia, so the T cells may come from the graft donor. Each CDR3 is given with its conserved first and last residue. D genes are given only for firm matches. Rows may omit the clone size; those that give it use once, few, many or a size class.

TRBJ1-4,many,TRBV12-3/TRBV12-4,-,TGTGCCAGCAGTTTAGAGGCCTCCCAGGCTCTGTTTTTT,CASSLEASQALFF
TRBJ2-1,many,TRBV28,TRBD2,TGTGCCAGCCGGCGGGGGGGGCAGTTCTTC,CASRRGGQFF
TRBJ2-5,few,TRBV20-1,TRBD2,TGCAGTGCTAGAGATCGATGGGGGGGGACCCAGTACTTC,CSARDRWGGTQYF
TRBJ2-3,many,TRBV6-1,-,TGTGCCAGCAGCTTAGCGCTGGGGGTTCCCGATACGCAGTATTTT,CASSLALGVPDTQYF
TRBJ2-1,many,TRBV3-1,TRBD2,TGTGCCAGCAGCCAAGATAGCGGCGGATGGCTAGCGGGAGGGTGGAGTGAGCAGTTCTTC,CASSQDSGGWLAGGWSEQFF
TRBJ2-3,many,TRBV4-2,-,TGTGCCAGCAGCCAAGAGGCTAGGGCAGATACGCAGTATTTT,CASSQEARADTQYF
TRBJ2-6,many,TRBV6-1,-,TGTGCCAGCAGCCAATCTACACTACAGGGTAGTGGTGGGGCCAACGTCCTGACTTTC,CASSQSTLQGSGGANVLTF
TRBJ2-7,many,TRBV12-3/TRBV12-4,-,TGTGCCAGCAGTTATACTGGGTCGGCGTACGAGCAGTACTTC,CASSYTGSAYEQYF
TRBJ1-2,-,TRBV7-9,TRBD1,TGTGCCAGCAGCCCCGGGGACAGGTATTACACCTTC,CASSPGDRYYTF
TRBJ2-3,many,TRBV7-9,-,TGTGCCAGCAGCTCCCAGGGCGTCGATACGCAGTATTTT,CASSSQGVDTQYF
TRBJ2-6,many,TRBV7-3,-,TGTGCCAGCAGCTTATCCGCTGGGGCCAACGTCCTGACTTTC,CASSLSAGANVLTF
TRBJ2-1,many,TRBV15,TRBD1,TGTGCCACCAGCCAGACAGGGGGCAATGAGCAGTTCTTC,CATSQTGGNEQFF
TRBJ2-2,few,TRBV2,TRBD2,TGTGCCATCAGCCCCCGGACTAGCGGGGGGGCAAAGAACACCGGGGAGCTGTTTTTT,CAISPRTSGGAKNTGELFF
TRBJ1-1,many,TRBV5-1,-,TGCGCCAGCAGCTATAACGGGGAAGCTTTCTTT,CASSYNGEAFF
TRBJ1-2,many,TRBV29-1,-,TGCAGCGTCGTCCTCAGGGATGGCTACACCTTC,CSVVLRDGYTF
TRBJ2-7,-,TRBV15,-,TGTGCCACCAGCAGGGGGACCCGCTCCTACGAGCAGTACTTC,CATSRGTRSYEQYF
TRBJ1-1,-,TRBV5-1,-,TGCGCCAGCAGCTCCGACAGGACTTCGAACACTGAAGCTTTCTTT,CASSSDRTSNTEAFF
TRBJ2-7,many,TRBV7-2,-,TGTGCCAGCAGCTTAATAAGTGAGCAGTACTTC,CASSLISEQYF
TRBJ2-3,many,TRBV7-2,TRBD2,TGTGCCAGCAGCCCAGTCGCGGGAGCAACAGATACGCAGTATTTT,CASSPVAGATDTQYF
TRBJ2-7,many,TRBV28,-,TGTGCCAGCAGTTTCGACTACGAGCAGTACTTC,CASSFDYEQYF
TRBJ1-1,many,TRBV6-1,-,TGTGCCAGCAGCCCCCGTGATGGGGGCACTGAAGCTTTCTTT,CASSPRDGGTEAFF
TRBJ1-1,many,TRBV5-1,TRBD1,TGCGCCAGCAGGGTCGACAGGGGGCTGACTGAAGCTTTCTTT,CASRVDRGLTEAFF
TRBJ2-7,many,TRBV27,-,TGTGCCAGCAGTTACGGGGGCAGGCCCTACGAGCAGTACTTC,CASSYGGRPYEQYF
TRBJ2-1,many,TRBV10-2,TRBD2,TGCGCCAGCTGCAGCGGGGGGGCCTACAATGAGCAGTTCTTC,CASCSGGAYNEQFF
TRBJ1-2,many,TRBV4-3,TRBD1,TGCGCCAGCAGCCAAGTAATAGGACAGGGGTCGGAAGGCTACACCTTC,CASSQVIGQGSEGYTF
TRBJ2-5,many,TRBV3-1,-,TGTGCCAGCAGCCAAGATCCCGATTGGGAGACCCAGTACTTC,CASSQDPDWETQYF
TRBJ1-1,many,TRBV6-2/TRBV6-3,-,TGTGCCAGCAGTGCTCCGGGGGGTAGAGTCACTGAAGCTTTCTTT,CASSAPGGRVTEAFF
TRBJ2-1,many,TRBV4-2,TRBD2,TGTGCCAGCGCCTTCACTAGCGGGGGGGGCAGCTCCTACAATGAGCAGTTCTTC,CASAFTSGGGSSYNEQFF
TRBJ2-2,many,TRBV12-3/TRBV12-4,-,TGTGCCAGCAGTTTGGGGACCGGGGAGCTGTTTTTT,CASSLGTGELFF
TRBJ1-1,-,TRBV29-1,-,TGCAGCGTTGTAAGGGGCACTGAAGCTTTCTTT,CSVVRGTEAFF
TRBJ2-7,many,TRBV4-2,-,TGTGCCAGCAGCCAAGATAGGTACGAGCAGTACTTC,CASSQDRYEQYF
TRBJ2-1,many,TRBV6-2/TRBV6-3,TRBD1,TGTGCCAGCAGTTACTCGAGATACCGGGACAGGGGGCTCAAATCTCACAATGAGCAGTTCTTC,CASSYSRYRDRGLKSHNEQFF
TRBJ2-2,many,TRBV4-2,-,TGTGCCAGCAGCATAGCGGCAGGCGGCACCGGGGAGCTGTTTTTT,CASSIAAGGTGELFF
TRBJ1-5,many,TRBV4-3,-,TGCGCCAGCAGCCAAGATCTTGGGCAGGGAGGGCAGCCCCAGCATTTT,CASSQDLGQGGQPQHF
TRBJ2-3,many,TRBV28,-,TGTGCCAGCAGCCCTCCGGGGCCAGATACGCAGTATTTT,CASSPPGPDTQYF
TRBJ2-3,many,TRBV29-1,-,TGCAGCGTTGAAGAGGTAGGCGGTACGCAGTATTTT,CSVEEVGGTQYF
TRBJ2-3,many,TRBV5-1,-,TGCGCCAGCAGCCGAACCGGGACGACTTACACAGATACGCAGTATTTT,CASSRTGTTYTDTQYF
TRBJ1-1,many,TRBV12-3/TRBV12-4,-,TGTGCCAGCAGTCTATTTCAGTCGGCGACTGAAGCTTTCTTT,CASSLFQSATEAFF
TRBJ2-3,many,TRBV7-6,-,TGTGCCAGCAGCTTAGTTAGTGGGACAGATACGCAGTATTTT,CASSLVSGTDTQYF
TRBJ2-2,-,TRBV27,TRBD2,TGTGCCAGCAGATTCCGAAAAAGCGGGAGGGCCGGGGAGCTGTTTTTT,CASRFRKSGRAGELFF
TRBJ2-5,many,TRBV7-8,-,TGTGCCAGCAGCTTACCCACAGGGAATTGGAAAGAGACCCAGTACTTC,CASSLPTGNWKETQYF
TRBJ2-1,many,TRBV28,-,TGTGCCAGCAGCTCGGAAGATCCAGGAGGGTTAAATGAGCAGTTCTTC,CASSSEDPGGLNEQFF
TRBJ2-5,-,TRBV4-3,-,TGCGCCAGCAGCCAAGATTCCAGTCAAGAGACCCAGTACTTC,CASSQDSSQETQYF
TRBJ1-3,-,TRBV4-2,-,TGTGCCAGCAGCCAAGGAGGGAGGGGCACCGGAGGAAACACCATATATTTT,CASSQGGRGTGGNTIYF
TRBJ2-3,-,TRBV4-2,TRBD2,TGTGCCAGCAGCCAGCTCGCGGGGGGGGGCACAGATACGCAGTATTTT,CASSQLAGGGTDTQYF
TRBJ2-7,many,TRBV13,-,TGTGCCAGCAGCCCCCCAACAGACAGCTCCTACGAGCAGTACTTC,CASSPPTDSSYEQYF
TRBJ2-2,many,TRBV7-9,-,TGTGCCAGCAGCCCTCGAGGGGGGCCTCAGGCCGGGGAGCTGTTTTTT,CASSPRGGPQAGELFF
TRBJ2-3,many,TRBV12-3/TRBV12-4,-,TGTGCCAGCAGTTTAGGTTGGAAAAGCACAGATACGCAGTATTTT,CASSLGWKSTDTQYF
TRBJ2-2,many,TRBV27,-,TGTGCCAGCAGTTTGGATAGGGCGGGCCGGGAGCTGTTTTTT,CASSLDRAGRELFF
TRBJ1-6,-,TRBV20-1,-,TGCAGTGCACCCGTGGCTGACAGGAATTCACCCCTCCACTTT,CSAPVADRNSPLHF
TRBJ2-5,many,TRBV13,-,TGTGCCAGCAGCCCGACTAGGCCAGAGACCCAGTACTTC,CASSPTRPETQYF
TRBJ2-5,-,TRBV6-5,-,TGTGCCAGCAGTTCCCCTCCGGGGGCGGGGGAGACCCAGTACTTC,CASSSPPGAGETQYF
TRBJ1-6,-,TRBV5-5,-,TGTGCCAGCAGCTTGGGGCCAGGGCCCTATAATTCACCCCTCCACTTT,CASSLGPGPYNSPLHF
TRBJ2-7,many,TRBV7-9,-,TGTGCCAGCAGCTCCACAGGACCGACCATCTACGAGCAGTACTTC,CASSSTGPTIYEQYF
TRBJ2-7,many,TRBV7-9,-,TGTGCCAGCAGCTTAGGAACACTAGGGTCCTACGAGCAGTACTTC,CASSLGTLGSYEQYF